The entry below gives a single T cell receptor beta chain sequence along with its context. What it binds is unknown. Per the germline V gene, CDR1 is MNHNY and CDR2 is SVGAGI (reference sequence). V was shortened by 11 bases and J by 7 bases, with 14 bases between the two germline ends. The CDR3 has 12 residues. Version v3.0 of the immunoSEQ assay ran at survey level. TCRdb's copy holds only in-frame clones and misses some; the assay was immunoSEQ multiplex PCR. The sample records about 20,000 clones, just over 85% being singletons. These data are taken from a study of long-term antiretroviral therapy in people with HIV. Whole-study results and caveats: HIV repertoires spanned narrower CDR3 length ranges than controls. Collection of the blood, which took place between about 2004 and 2018, possibly occurred under older ART regimens. Before ART, certain clones expanded, and these dominated the repertoire at all time points. ART adherence was not documented, and neither viral resistance nor therapy changes had any data.

The receptor was isolated from a woman in her 30s with HIV. The material sequenced was unsorted PBMCs, taken 1.8 years before starting antiretroviral therapy. V and J are TRBV6-6 and TRBJ1-4, with a tentative D call TRBD1 (5 bases). The chain's CDR3 is CASTGRGEKLFF. The CDR3 DNA reads as TGTGCCTCTACCGGGAGGGGTGAAAAACTGTTTTTT.